This is a list of T cell receptor beta chains from one sample in a study of blood T cell repertoires in COVID-19. Using immunoSEQ multiplex PCR, the repertoire was profiled, and TCRdb retains in-frame clones only, with some absent. The top ten hold less than 10% of the sample, which has 150,000 to 190,000 clones, about 85% seen once. The sample was peripheral blood. Source of these receptors: a woman between 55 and 75 years old with COVID-19, enrolled during active disease. CDR3s include the opening cysteine and the closing phenylalanine or tryptophan. Each record gives: V gene, J gene, clone size, CDR3 protein. A clone size is listed for some rows: how often the clone was seen (once, few, many), or a class if it is expanded.

>TRBV30|TRBJ2-3|once
CAWSSGNADTQYF
>TRBV5-5|TRBJ2-1|few
CASSLRLAGVSYNEQFF
>TRBV7-2|TRBJ2-5|.
CASSFAGETQYF
>TRBV5-5|TRBJ1-5|few
CASSFYRGLNQPQHF
>TRBV5-1|TRBJ1-2|once
CASSSTGRGDYGYTF
>TRBV5-1|TRBJ2-7|.
CASRIGGGNYEQYF
>TRBV5-6|TRBJ1-2|.
CASSLPGNYGYTF
>TRBV9|TRBJ1-1|.
CASSVGIGGGGDTEAFF
>TRBV24-1|TRBJ2-2|.
CATQGQGSTGELFF
>TRBV5-4|TRBJ2-7|.
CASSLAGTGAYEQYF
>TRBV5-1|TRBJ1-2|.
CASRPSGGSSGGYTF
>TRBV14|TRBJ1-2|.
CASSRTEARVYGYTF
>TRBV12-3/TRBV12-4|TRBJ1-5|.
CASTRDRGGQHF
>TRBV6-5|TRBJ1-5|.
CASKGGAGQPQHF
>TRBV30|TRBJ1-2|.
CAWSFTGRSYGYTF
>TRBV5-4|TRBJ1-1|.
CASSLRDRGGAFF
>TRBV9|TRBJ1-6|once
CASSVDVSSGLFNSPLHF
>TRBV30|TRBJ1-6|.
CAWGRGGTYNSPLHF
>TRBV19|TRBJ2-5|few
CASSALAGGDETQYF
>TRBV5-1|TRBJ2-2|once
CASSPREDNTGELFF
>TRBV29-1|TRBJ1-2|.
CSVEGQGPGILYGYTF
>TRBV10-3|TRBJ2-7|.
CASTWDRGYEQYF
>TRBV3-1/TRBV3-2|TRBJ1-1|once
CASSTTTDTEAFF
>TRBV6-1|TRBJ2-3|.
CASSDVAGRTDTQYF
>TRBV4-1|TRBJ2-1|.
CASSQDPGVTYNEQFF
>TRBV10-1|TRBJ1-2|.
CASSPGTAYGYTF
>TRBV7-6|TRBJ1-1|.
CASSLVADRPGTEAFF
>TRBV3-1/TRBV3-2|TRBJ2-3|.
CASSQVGGADTQYF
>TRBV18|TRBJ2-5|few
CASSRSRETQYF
>TRBV18|TRBJ1-1|.
CASSPNYRENTEAFF
>TRBV3-1/TRBV3-2|TRBJ2-1|.
CASSQVQGEQFF
>TRBV9|TRBJ1-2|.
CASSVVGAGEGYTF
>TRBV2|TRBJ1-5|few
CAIRLWGTGGNQPQHF
>TRBV10-1|TRBJ1-1|.
CASSETTGDTEAFF
>TRBV5-1|TRBJ1-1|once
CASSLDLDLNTEAFF
>TRBV11-1|TRBJ1-1|.
CASRMYRNTEAFF
>TRBV29-1|TRBJ1-2|.
CSVEKPPPYYGYTF
>TRBV6-6|TRBJ1-1|.
CASSLDRLPSNTEAFF